These T cell receptor beta chains were read from a single sample in a study of T-cell memory formation after mild COVID-19. TCRdb reanalysed the 5' RACE reads using MiXCR and keeps one entry per CDR3 protein. This table has fewer than 650,000 distinct CDR3 sequences, around a sixth appearing once. The sequenced material came from PBMCs or a T cell subset sorted from them (not recorded which). Receptors originate from an adult woman who had mild COVID-19 (a few samples of this study predate the infection). Cell type and time point are not known. CDR3s include the opening cysteine and the closing phenylalanine or tryptophan. Each record gives: CDR3 protein, CDR3 DNA, V gene, clone size, D gene, J gene. The D gene is left open where the match is weak. Clone size is shown for a subset of rows, as once, few, many or a class of expanded clone.

CDR3 protein: CASSLGGFGNTEAFF; CDR3 DNA: TGTGCCAGCAGCTTGGGAGGGTTTGGGAACACTGAAGCTTTCTTT; V gene: TRBV5-6; clone size: -; D gene: -; J gene: TRBJ1-1
CDR3 protein: CSAKVGLGTDTQYF; CDR3 DNA: TGCAGTGCTAAAGTGGGGCTTGGCACAGATACGCAGTATTTT; V gene: TRBV20-1; clone size: -; D gene: -; J gene: TRBJ2-3
CDR3 protein: CAWNRRIEIEAFF; CDR3 DNA: TGTGCCTGGAACAGGAGGATTGAGATCGAAGCTTTCTTT; V gene: TRBV30; clone size: -; D gene: -; J gene: TRBJ1-1
CDR3 protein: CSARDHSSPAGGMDAQYF; CDR3 DNA: TGCAGTGCTAGAGATCATAGTAGCCCAGCCGGAGGGATGGACGCCCAGTACTTC; V gene: TRBV20-1; clone size: -; D gene: -; J gene: TRBJ2-5
CDR3 protein: CATSGRGPYEQYF; CDR3 DNA: TGTGCCACCAGTGGCCGGGGTCCCTACGAGCAGTACTTC; V gene: TRBV24-1; clone size: few; D gene: -; J gene: TRBJ2-7
CDR3 protein: CASSLLTSTGMNTEAFF; CDR3 DNA: TGTGCCAGCAGCTTATTAACTTCAACAGGCATGAACACTGAAGCTTTCTTT; V gene: TRBV7-8; clone size: few; D gene: -; J gene: TRBJ1-1
CDR3 protein: CASSPQSDYEQYF; CDR3 DNA: TGTGCCAGCAGCCCTCAAAGTGACTACGAGCAGTACTTC; V gene: TRBV9; clone size: -; D gene: -; J gene: TRBJ2-7
CDR3 protein: CASSGAPTGGETQYF; CDR3 DNA: TGCGCCAGCAGCGGCGCCCCGACAGGGGGAGAGACCCAGTACTTC; V gene: TRBV5-1; clone size: -; D gene: TRBD1; J gene: TRBJ2-5
CDR3 protein: CASSQDWVGTDTQYF; CDR3 DNA: TGTGCCAGCAGCCAAGATTGGGTGGGAACAGATACGCAGTATTTT; V gene: TRBV14; clone size: -; D gene: -; J gene: TRBJ2-3
CDR3 protein: CASTLSSGLAGETQYF; CDR3 DNA: TGTGCCAGCACCCTGTCCTCGGGACTAGCGGGGGAGACCCAGTACTTC; V gene: TRBV7-9; clone size: many; D gene: TRBD2; J gene: TRBJ2-5
CDR3 protein: CASSISGNTEAFF; CDR3 DNA: TGTGCCAGCAGTATTTCGGGGAACACTGAAGCTTTCTTT; V gene: TRBV27; clone size: few; D gene: -; J gene: TRBJ1-1
CDR3 protein: CATSDPTGGSYNEQFF; CDR3 DNA: TGTGCCACCAGTGACCCCACGGGAGGCTCCTACAATGAGCAGTTCTTC; V gene: TRBV24-1; clone size: few; D gene: TRBD2; J gene: TRBJ2-1
CDR3 protein: CASSIDRNTEAFF; CDR3 DNA: TGTGCCAGTAGTATCGACCGTAACACTGAAGCTTTCTTT; V gene: TRBV19; clone size: few; D gene: -; J gene: TRBJ1-1
CDR3 protein: CASSVVPGNSPLHF; CDR3 DNA: TGTGCCAGCAGCGTAGTACCCGGCAATTCACCCCTCCACTTT; V gene: TRBV9; clone size: -; D gene: -; J gene: TRBJ1-6
CDR3 protein: CASSLSPRVQETQYF; CDR3 DNA: TGTGCCAGCAGCCTTAGCCCACGGGTGCAGGAGACCCAGTACTTC; V gene: TRBV7-2; clone size: few; D gene: -; J gene: TRBJ2-5
CDR3 protein: CASSPGYYEQYF; CDR3 DNA: TGTGCCAGCAGTCCAGGATACTACGAGCAGTACTTC; V gene: TRBV14; clone size: -; D gene: -; J gene: TRBJ2-7
CDR3 protein: CASSIGTGIYGYTF; CDR3 DNA: TGTGCCAGTAGTATTGGGACAGGGATCTATGGCTACACCTTC; V gene: TRBV19; clone size: few; D gene: TRBD1; J gene: TRBJ1-2
CDR3 protein: CASGEGQGSYEQYF; CDR3 DNA: TGTGCCAGCGGGGAGGGACAGGGCTCCTACGAGCAGTACTTC; V gene: TRBV6-1; clone size: -; D gene: TRBD1; J gene: TRBJ2-7
CDR3 protein: CASSYPPDSQFF; CDR3 DNA: TGTGCCAGCAGTTACCCCCCGGACTCGCAGTTCTTC; V gene: TRBV6-5; clone size: -; D gene: -; J gene: TRBJ2-1
CDR3 protein: CASSPRVAGISYNEQFF; CDR3 DNA: TGTGCCAGCTCACCTAGGGTTGCCGGGATCTCCTACAATGAGCAGTTCTTC; V gene: TRBV18; clone size: -; D gene: -; J gene: TRBJ2-1
CDR3 protein: CASSLDGFRRFF; CDR3 DNA: TGTGCCAGCAGCTTAGACGGCTTTCGTCGGTTCTTC; V gene: TRBV7-9; clone size: -; D gene: -; J gene: TRBJ2-1
CDR3 protein: CASAPQGASSNQPQHF; CDR3 DNA: TGCGCCAGTGCGCCGCAGGGGGCGTCTAGCAATCAGCCCCAGCATTTT; V gene: TRBV5-1; clone size: -; D gene: TRBD1; J gene: TRBJ1-5
CDR3 protein: CATSRDTPGLQYF; CDR3 DNA: TGTGCCACCAGCAGAGATACCCCTGGGTTGCAGTATTTT; V gene: TRBV15; clone size: -; D gene: -; J gene: TRBJ2-3
CDR3 protein: CASSQIAGPTNTGELFF; CDR3 DNA: TGTGCCAGCAGCCAGATAGCGGGCCCTACGAACACCGGGGAGCTGTTTTTT; V gene: TRBV4-2; clone size: few; D gene: TRBD2; J gene: TRBJ2-2
CDR3 protein: CASSRRPGLGSNQPQHF; CDR3 DNA: TGTGCCAGCAGCCGGAGGCCAGGTTTAGGGAGCAATCAGCCCCAGCATTTT; V gene: TRBV6-5; clone size: few; D gene: -; J gene: TRBJ1-5
CDR3 protein: CASSEALRPRLFF; CDR3 DNA: TGTGCCAGCAGTGAAGCGCTTCGCCCCCGGTTGTTCTTC; V gene: TRBV2; clone size: once; D gene: -; J gene: TRBJ2-1
CDR3 protein: CASSSQLAGDEQYF; CDR3 DNA: TGTGCCAGCAGCTCGCAACTAGCGGGAGACGAGCAGTACTTC; V gene: TRBV7-6; clone size: -; D gene: TRBD2; J gene: TRBJ2-7
CDR3 protein: CAISQETQYF; CDR3 DNA: TGTGCCATCAGCCAGGAGACCCAGTACTTC; V gene: TRBV10-3; clone size: -; D gene: -; J gene: TRBJ2-5
CDR3 protein: CASTLPGQGVGGGELFF; CDR3 DNA: TGTGCCAGCACCCTCCCTGGACAGGGGGTTGGTGGCGGGGAGCTGTTTTTT; V gene: TRBV7-9; clone size: -; D gene: TRBD1; J gene: TRBJ2-2